This T cell receptor (beta chain) originates from a study of OX40 agonist ivuxolimab in advanced cancers. Overall study: Treatment of patients was with ivuxolimab, an agonistic anti-OX40 (CD134) antibody.

Assay: immunoSEQ multiplex PCR; the TCRdb copy retains only in-frame clones and omits some. Here the sample spans around 3,600 clones, around four fifths being singletons. The CDR3 covers 15 residues. This clone ranks as medium-sized (0.01 to 0.1%). The TCR comes from an adult with an advanced solid tumor such as melanoma, head and neck, liver or kidney cancer. This specimen consisted of CD4+ or CD8+ T cells sorted from blood, obtained in a trial of the OX40 agonist ivuxolimab. The rearrangement joins TRBV21-1 to TRBJ1-2; the DNA was not used to check the table's D call, TRBD1. TRBV21-1 is labeled a pseudogene. As DNA, the CDR3 is TGTGCCAGCAGCACGGTCGACAGGGAGGACTATGGCTACACCTTC. Protein sequence: CASSTVDREDYGYTF.